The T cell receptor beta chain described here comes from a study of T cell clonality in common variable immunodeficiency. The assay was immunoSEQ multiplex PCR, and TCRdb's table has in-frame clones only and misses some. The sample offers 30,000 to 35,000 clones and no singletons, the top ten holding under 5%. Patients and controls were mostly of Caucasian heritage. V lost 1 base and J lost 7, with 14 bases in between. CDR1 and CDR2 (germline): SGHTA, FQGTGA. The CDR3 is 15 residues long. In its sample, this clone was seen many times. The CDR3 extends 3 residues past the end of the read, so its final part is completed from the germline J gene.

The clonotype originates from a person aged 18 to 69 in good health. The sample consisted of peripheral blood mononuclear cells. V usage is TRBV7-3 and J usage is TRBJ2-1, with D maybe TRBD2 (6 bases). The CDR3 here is CASSLNPGVANEQFF. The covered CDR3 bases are TGTGCCAGCAGCTTAAATCCGGGGGTGGCTAATGAG. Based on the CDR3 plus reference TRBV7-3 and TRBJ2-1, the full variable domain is GAGVSQTPSNKVTEKGKYVELRCDPISGHTALYWYRQSLGQGPEFLIYFQGTGAADDSGLPNDRFFAVRPEGSVSTLKIQRTERGDSAVYLCASSLNPGVANEQFFGPGTRLTVL.